One sample yielded the 2 T cell receptor beta chains listed below, sequenced in a study of blood T cell repertoires in COVID-19. Using immunoSEQ multiplex PCR, the repertoire was profiled, and TCRdb retains in-frame clones only, with some absent. In the table there are around 160,000 clones, around 80% of which are singletons. The sequenced sample was PBMCs or T cells enriched from blood (not recorded which). The receptors derive from a woman aged 55-69 years who had recovered from COVID-19.

The V and J genes are TRBV7-3 and TRBJ2-2; the match to TRBD2 covers 7 bases. In germline, CDR1 is SGHTA, CDR2 FQGTGA. CDR3 length equals 16 residues. Trimming cost V 1 base and J 1 base; bases outside gene matches: 3. The CDR3 DNA is TGTGCCAGCAGCTTAATCGGCGGGAGGAACACCGGGGAGCTGTTTTTT. Protein product: CASSLIGGRNTGELFF.

V gene TRBV24-1 combines with J gene TRBJ2-5; 8 bases agree with TRBD2. CDR1 KGHDR and CDR2 SFDVKD come from the germline V gene. The CDR3 sequence is 16 residues long. V gave up 4 bases and J gave up 4 bases; unmatched junction bases: 10. In nucleotides, the CDR3 is TGTGCCACCAGTGACACCTTAGCGGGGAGGAGAGAGACCCAGTACTTC. Translating gives CATSDTLAGRRETQYF.